The clone carrying this T cell receptor beta chain was recorded at least ten times. As yet, its antigen is unknown. This entry is derived from a study of T cell repertoires in cytomegalovirus infection. Turning to the study itself: Public TCR beta signatures provided an indication of both CMV infection and a matching HLA type. General study results and limits: CMV carriers having the relevant HLA were flagged by cumulative public TCR beta family frequency. The ex vivo response was dominated by HLA-C-restricted CMV-specific TCR beta clonotypes.

From germline, CDR1 is DFQATT and CDR2 SNEGSKA (reference sequence). Trimming took 0 bases from V and 1 from J; bases not matched to a gene: 5. The CDR3 is made up of 15 amino acids. MiXCR, run by TCRdb on the reads, gives a single entry per CDR3 protein. Among almost 300,000 distinct CDR3 sequences listed, 9.6% were seen once. The sample consisted of PBMCs. The V and J genes are TRBV20-1 and TRBJ1-2, with 7 bases lining up with TRBD1. The TCR was taken from a human donor in good health (CMV status not recorded). Some clones in this sample may be carry-over from other donors' samples. DNA of the CDR3: TGCAGTGCTAGAGATCCTGACAGGGATAACTATGGCTACACCTTC. It translates to CSARDPDRDNYGYTF.